This TCR beta chain is drawn from a study of vaccination effects on CD4 cells after COVID-19. Repertoires were generated with immunoSEQ multiplex PCR, while TCRdb's copy carries only in-frame clones and drops some. The table has tens of thousands of clones, around 76% seen once. Overall study results and limits: In healthy vaccinees, only 1 of 255 vaccine-induced clones cross-reacted with common cold coronaviruses.

With regard to this clone: Its antigen remains unidentified.

Sequencing followed a ViraFEST assay step that expanded antigen-specific CD4+ T cells with viral peptide pools. Culture lasted under 13 days before CD4+ T cell isolation. Wells of two million PBMC each were grown with 7.5 to 10 IU/ml IL-2 and roughly 9.9 ug/ml peptides. V was cut by 1 base and J by 1 base, with 12 bases left in between. Germline V gene data show CDR1 as SGHKS and CDR2 as YYEKEE (reference sequence). This CDR3 has 15 amino acids. The starting material was CD4+ T cells from PBMCs cultured with HCoV-229E spike peptides, obtained before COVID-19 vaccination. This rearrangement joins TRBV5-5 to TRBJ2-7; D is perhaps TRBD2 (7 bases). The TCR was taken from a human donor who received a COVID-19 vaccine. Written as DNA, the CDR3 is TGTGCCAGCAGCTTGTGGACAGCGGGATCCTACGAGCAGTACGTC. This sequence encodes CASSLWTAGSYEQYV.